Here is one T cell receptor beta chain with its context. The antigen is not known. This may arise from a read error, as a much more abundant clone is one base away. These data are taken from a study of T cells in Graves' hyperthyroidism and ophthalmopathy. RNA transcripts yielded amplified TCR beta CDR3 regions. The study used the HTBI primer set for a first-round RT-PCR of the TCR CDR3. One entry per CDR3 protein results from TCRdb running MiXCR on the multiplex PCR reads. Among fewer than 650,000 distinct CDR3 sequences listed, 40% to 50% were seen once. Study observations and caveats: A 13 V-J model separated ophthalmopathy from stable hyperthyroidism.

Clinical symptoms, serum thyroxine and TRAb, thyroid ultrasound and orbital computed tomography together formed the diagnostic basis. Germline values: CDR1 SGHTS, CDR2 YDEGEE. This CDR3 has 15 amino acids. This chain uses TRBV5-8 with TRBJ1-1, with D hard to call. The origin of this receptor is an adult woman with Graves' disease, either hyperthyroidism or ophthalmopathy (not recorded which). Sequencing was carried out using peripheral blood or thyroid tissue (not recorded which). The CDR3 nucleotides are TGTGCCAGCAGCGGAACCGGGAAAGGGCACACTGAAGCTTCCTTT. Translation gives CASSGTGKGHTEASF.